This passage covers 30 T cell receptor beta chains from one sample sequenced in a study of cytomegalovirus exposure and HLA in healthy donors. The PCR contained 60 Vbeta and 13 Jbeta primers. The method was immunoSEQ multiplex PCR; TCRdb's version includes in-frame clones alone and lacks a portion of them. The table shows about 160,000 clones, with roughly 84% occurring only once. Sample: PBMCs. Every receptor here comes from a woman younger than 35 in good health and CMV-seronegative.

CDR3 nucleotide sequence: TGTGCCAGCAGCTTGGTAGACAGTGAAGCTTTCTTT. Its protein product is CASSLVDSEAFF. V gene TRBV5-6 combines with J gene TRBJ1-1; maybe TRBD1 (5 bases). V was cut by 0 bases and J by 7 bases, with 7 bases left in between. The CDR3 loop spans 12 amino acids. Germline lookup yields CDR1 SGHDT and CDR2 YYEEEE.

The sample holds one count of this clone. The genes are TRBV6-5 and TRBJ2-5; possibly TRBD2 for D (6 bases). Trimming stripped 2 bases from V and 1 base from J, with 8 bases between. The CDR3 has 14 amino acids. CDR1 is MNHEY, CDR2 SVGAGI, per germline. CDR3 bases: TGTGCCAGCAGTTACGGGGGACTCCAAGAGACCCAGTACTTC. Its translation: CASSYGGLQETQYF.

The chain couples TRBV7-9 to TRBJ2-3, with TRBD1 matching over 8 bases. Germline CDR1 is SEHNR and CDR2 is FQNEAQ (reference sequence). The CDR3 runs to 16 residues. V lost 2 bases and J lost 3; bases outside the gene matches: 7. CDR3 sequence: CASSLYGRGQTDTQYF. CDR3 nucleotides: TGTGCCAGCAGCTTATACGGCAGGGGGCAAACAGATACGCAGTATTTT.

This chain joins TRBV30 and TRBJ1-2; the D gene is possibly TRBD1 (5 bases). With 3 bases removed from V and 8 bases from J, the gap between germline ends came to 19 bases. CDR1 is GTSNPN, CDR2 SVGIG, per germline (reference sequence). This CDR3 is 14 amino acids long. In nucleotides, the CDR3 is TGTGCCTGGAGCCAGACCCCAGGGTTCGGCGGCTACACCTTC. Translation: CAWSQTPGFGGYTF. Full variable domain (outside the CDR3, taken from reference TRBV30 and TRBJ1-2): SQTIHQWPATLVQPVGSPLSLECTVEGTSNPNLYWYRQAAGRGLQLLFYSVGIGQISSEVPQNLSASRPQDRQFILSSKKLLLSDSGFYLCAWSQTPGFGGYTFGSGTRLTVV.

V is TRBV2 and J is TRBJ2-5; TRBD2 aligns across 11 bases. Trimming cost V 6 bases and J 5 bases; bases outside gene matches: 17. The CDR3 consists of 18 residues. Per the germline V gene, CDR1 is SNHLY and CDR2 is FYNNEI. The CDR3 coding sequence is TGTGCCAGCAGCGAGGCCGCCGCTAGCGGGGGGCTCGGGGAGACCCAGTACTTC. Translated: CASSEAAASGGLGETQYF.

V is TRBV7-9 and J is TRBJ1-4; maybe TRBD1 (5 bases). The V gene lost 0 bases and the J gene lost 7 bases, with 12 bases spanning the gap. The length of the CDR3 is 15 residues. From germline, CDR1 is SEHNR and CDR2 FQNEAQ (reference sequence). The chain's CDR3 is CASSLAWGVGEKLFF. CDR3 nucleotide sequence: TGTGCCAGCAGCTTAGCATGGGGGGTCGGTGAAAAACTGTTTTTT.

The chain joins TRBV5-1 to TRBJ2-1; TRBD2 matches at 8 bases. Germline loops: CDR1 SGHRS, CDR2 YFSETQ. This CDR3 has 18 amino acids. V trimming: 4 bases; J trimming: 0 bases; junction bases outside the gene matches: 12. The CDR3 region has the DNA TGCGCCAGCAGCGCCGGACTAGCTTCTCCTAGCTCCTACAATGAGCAGTTCTTC. Residues: CASSAGLASPSSYNEQFF.

J is TRBJ1-2 and V is TRBV2; D ambiguous. From germline, CDR1 is SNHLY and CDR2 FYNNEI. The V end lost 5 bases, the J end lost 3 bases, and 4 bases lay between the germline ends. CDR3 length: 11 amino acids. In DNA form, the CDR3 reads TGTGCCAGCAGTCTCCACTATGGCTACACCTTC. This encodes CASSLHYGYTF.

This clone was seen a single time. The V call is TRBV6-6, the J call TRBJ1-5; 10 positions match TRBD1. The CDR3 extends over 15 amino acids. Per the germline V gene, CDR1 is MNHNY and CDR2 is SVGAGI (reference sequence). V lost 4 bases and J lost 5; bases outside the gene matches: 5. The CDR3 region has the DNA TGTGCCAGCAGTTTCGGGACAGGGGACCATCAGCCCCAGCATTTT. Protein: CASSFGTGDHQPQHF.

The rearrangement joins TRBV28 to TRBJ1-3, with D tentatively TRBD1 (5 bases). CDR3 length: 13 amino acids. The V end was cut by 10 bases, the J end by 0 bases, with 10 bases between. The germline gives CDR1 MDHEN, CDR2 SYDVKM. CDR3 nucleotide sequence: TGTGCCATCCAGACAGTCTCTGGAAACACCATATATTTT. The encoded protein is CAIQTVSGNTIYF.

The rearrangement uses TRBV6-1 and TRBJ1-2; D is undetermined. Germline lookup yields CDR1 MNHNS and CDR2 SASEGT. The ends were cut back, 10 bases at V and 1 base at J, with 16 bases in the middle. This CDR3 is built from 14 residues. As DNA, the CDR3 is TGTGCCACCAACTATGCGGGTTTTAACTATGGCTACACCTTC. Its protein is CATNYAGFNYGYTF.

This sequence joins TRBV18 and TRBJ1-2; 8 nucleotides line up with TRBD1. V shed 3 bases, J shed 6 bases, and the junction held 12 bases outside the gene matches. The CDR3 consists of 16 residues. Germline V lookup: CDR1 KGHSH, CDR2 LQKENI. CDR3 coding DNA: TGTGCCAGCTCACCGGTCAGGGGGCTCTCTGCGAATGGCTACACCTTC. Residues: CASSPVRGLSANGYTF.

This clone was counted between two and nine times. V is TRBV6-5 and J is TRBJ2-2; maybe TRBD1 (5 bases). V was shortened by 5 bases and J by 7 bases, with 5 bases between the two germline ends. The CDR3 is made up of 11 amino acids. CDR1 is MNHEY, CDR2 SVGAGI, per germline. In DNA, the CDR3 is TGTGCCAGCAGTGACAGCGGGGAGCTGTTTTTT. It yields the protein CASSDSGELFF.

The J gene is TRBJ1-5, the V gene TRBV28; TRBD1 might be the D (5 bases). This CDR3 contains 14 residues. Germline V gene data show CDR1 as MDHEN and CDR2 as SYDVKM. The ends were cut back, 8 bases at V and 3 bases at J, with 14 bases in the middle. CDR3 amino acids: CASQGFPYNQPQHF. The CDR3 DNA is TGTGCCAGCCAGGGTTTTCCGTACAATCAGCCCCAGCATTTT.

The chain has TRBV5-1 and TRBJ1-1; D gene ambiguous. This CDR3 spans 15 amino acids. CDR1 SGHRS and CDR2 YFSETQ come from the germline V gene. The V and J ends lost 0 bases and 2 bases respectively, with 11 bases between them. The CDR3 reads CASSLVGGFNTEAFF. The CDR3 nucleotides are TGCGCCAGCAGCTTGGTAGGAGGATTTAACACTGAAGCTTTCTTT. Combining the CDR3 with reference TRBV5-1 and TRBJ1-1 gives the whole variable domain KAGVTQTPRYLIKTRGQQVTLSCSPISGHRSVSWYQQTPGQGLQFLFEYFSETQRNKGNFPGRFSGRQFSNSRSEMNVSTLELGDSALYLCASSLVGGFNTEAFFGQGTRLTVV.

The chain recombines TRBV4-2 with TRBJ1-1; D not resolved. Germline V gene sequence: CDR1 LGHNA, CDR2 YNFKEQ. The CDR3 spans 15 residues. V shed 6 bases and J shed 4 bases, with 18 bases lying between them. The DNA for the CDR3 is TGTGCCAGCAGACCAGACCGGGCGGGTGGCACTGAAGCTTTCTTT. Amino acid sequence: CASRPDRAGGTEAFF.

The chain is built from TRBV7-9 and TRBJ2-7; no definite D call. This CDR3 is 12 amino acids long. Between the trimmed V and J ends, which lost 5 bases and 6 bases, there was a span of 11 bases. Germline V gene lookup returns CDR1 SEHNR and CDR2 FQNEAQ (reference sequence). For the CDR3, the DNA is TGTGCCAGCAGCCAGAAACCTCGCGAGCAGTACTTC. Translated, it gives CASSQKPREQYF.

This sequence joins TRBV19 and TRBJ1-5; 8 positions agree with TRBD1. Looked up from germline, CDR1 is LNHDA and CDR2 is SQIVND (reference sequence). After removal of 3 bases from V and 7 bases from J, the junction contained 8 bases not matched to a gene. CDR3 length: 15 residues. CDR3 sequence reads: CASSIAQGAWQPQHF. CDR3 nucleotide sequence: TGTGCCAGTAGTATCGCCCAGGGGGCATGGCAGCCCCAGCATTTT.

V gene TRBV11-2 combines with J gene TRBJ2-5; 9 bases are a match to TRBD2. The CDR3 is 15 residues long. CDR1 SGHAT and CDR2 FQNNGV come from the germline V gene. Trimming cost V 3 bases and J 5 bases; bases outside gene matches: 7. The CDR3 sequence is CASSFSGGSSETQYF. CDR3 in DNA: TGTGCCAGCAGCTTCAGCGGGGGGAGTTCCGAGACCCAGTACTTC.

A few counts support this clone. V and J are TRBV18 and TRBJ1-1, with D tentatively TRBD1 (5 bases). V was trimmed by 0 bases and J by 6 bases, leaving 11 bases between them. CDR3 length equals 14 residues. CDR1 KGHSH and CDR2 LQKENI come from the germline V gene. The CDR3 sequence: CASSPPWGRAEAFF. The DNA of the CDR3 is TGTGCCAGCTCACCACCCTGGGGGAGGGCTGAAGCTTTCTTT.

This rearrangement joins TRBV30 to TRBJ1-2, with a weak D call TRBD1 (5 bases). The germline V gene encodes CDR1 GTSNPN and CDR2 SVGIG (reference sequence). Trimming stripped 0 bases from V and 10 bases from J, with 9 bases between. This CDR3 has 11 residues. CDR3 sequence reads: CAWSVGVYYTF. The DNA of the CDR3 is TGTGCCTGGAGTGTAGGGGTCTACTACACCTTC.

The rearrangement links TRBV27 to TRBJ2-7, with 7 bases that match TRBD1. The germline V gene has CDR1 MNHEY and CDR2 SMNVEV (reference sequence). With V trimmed by 5 bases and J by 6 bases, 19 bases remained unmatched. The CDR3 totals 17 residues. CDR3 loop: CASSRSGGRGFGGEQYF. As DNA, the CDR3 is TGTGCCAGCAGTCGTTCAGGGGGAAGGGGGTTTGGAGGCGAGCAGTACTTC.

V is TRBV5-1 and J is TRBJ2-7; D is possibly TRBD2 (5 bases). The V and J ends lost 7 bases and 3 bases respectively, with 17 bases between them. CDR1 is SGHRS and CDR2 is YFSETQ in the germline V gene. This CDR3 has 14 residues. CDR3 DNA sequence: TGCGCCAGCGAACTAGGATCGGGCCACTACGAGCAGTACTTC. Translating gives CASELGSGHYEQYF.

The V gene is TRBV18, the J gene TRBJ2-7; 12 positions agree with TRBD1. CDR1 KGHSH and CDR2 LQKENI come from the germline V gene. The CDR3 is 14 amino acids. J was trimmed by 7 bases and V by 4 bases; bases with no gene match: 5. The chain's CDR3 is CASSRDRGRGEQYF. The CDR3 DNA sequence: TGTGCCAGCTCACGGGACAGGGGGCGAGGGGAGCAGTACTTC.

The rearrangement joins TRBV10-2 to TRBJ2-2, with D possibly TRBD2 on 6 matching bases. V was cut by 6 bases and J by 2 bases, with 10 bases left in between. Germline lookup yields CDR1 WSHSY and CDR2 SAAADI. This CDR3 has 14 amino acids. The CDR3 sequence is CASRGTSNTGELFF. The CDR3 coding sequence is TGCGCCAGCAGAGGGACTTCAAACACCGGGGAGCTGTTTTTT.

The J gene is TRBJ2-7, the V gene TRBV2; D is undetermined. V lost 7 bases and J lost 7, with 17 bases in between. CDR1 and CDR2 from the germline V gene are SNHLY and FYNNEI. The CDR3 sequence is 13 residues long. The CDR3 here is CASMPGPVGEQYF. The CDR3 DNA sequence: TGTGCCAGCATGCCGGGTCCAGTCGGAGAGCAGTACTTC.

The V and J genes are TRBV28 and TRBJ1-5; 8 bases agree with TRBD1. V was pared by 4 bases and J by 2 bases, with 10 bases of the junction left unmatched. Germline V gene sequence: CDR1 MDHEN, CDR2 SYDVKM. This CDR3 comprises 17 residues. CDR3 sequence: CASSSPGTGQRNQPQHF. CDR3 sequence (DNA): TGTGCCAGCAGTTCTCCCGGGACAGGACAACGCAATCAGCCCCAGCATTTT.

V gene TRBV11-2 combines with J gene TRBJ1-2, with 11 bases fitting TRBD1. The CDR3 has 14 amino acids. V was pared by 4 bases and J by 7 bases, with 5 bases of the junction left unmatched. CDR1 and CDR2 from the germline V gene are SGHAT and FQNNGV. For the CDR3, the DNA is TGTGCCAGCAGCTCGGACAGGGGGCTGCGTGGCTACACCTTC. It is translated as CASSSDRGLRGYTF.

The chain employs TRBV7-2 and TRBJ2-1; a possible D gene is TRBD1 (5 bases). The CDR3 loop spans 15 amino acids. V lost 4 bases, J lost 12 bases, and 22 bases lay in between. Germline V lookup: CDR1 SGHTA, CDR2 FQGNSA. DNA for the CDR3: TGTGCCAGCAGCTCCCGCGGAACCCAAGGGGTCACGCAGTTCTTC. Translation: CASSSRGTQGVTQFF.

This clone was recorded only once. For the CDR3, the DNA is TGCGCCAGCAGCCAAGCCGGAGGGGCAGATACGCAGTATTTT. Translating gives CASSQAGGADTQYF. This rearrangement joins TRBV4-1 to TRBJ2-3; tentatively, D is TRBD2 (6 bases). The V gene lost 1 base and the J gene lost 4 bases, with 9 bases spanning the gap. Germline-derived CDR1 and CDR2 are MGHRA and YSYEKL. This CDR3 spans 14 amino acids.